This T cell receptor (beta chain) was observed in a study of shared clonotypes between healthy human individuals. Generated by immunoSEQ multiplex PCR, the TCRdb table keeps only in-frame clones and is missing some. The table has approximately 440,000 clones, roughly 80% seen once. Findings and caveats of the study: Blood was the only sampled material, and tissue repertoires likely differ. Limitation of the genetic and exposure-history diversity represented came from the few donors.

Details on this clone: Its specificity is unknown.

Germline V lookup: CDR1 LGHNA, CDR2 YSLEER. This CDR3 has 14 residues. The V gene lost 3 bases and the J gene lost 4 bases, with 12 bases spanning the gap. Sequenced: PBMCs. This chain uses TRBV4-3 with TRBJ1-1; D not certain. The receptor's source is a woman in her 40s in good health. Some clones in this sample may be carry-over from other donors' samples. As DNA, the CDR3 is TGCGCCAGCAGCCAGGCTATGGACGTCACTGAAGCTTTCTTT. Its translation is CASSQAMDVTEAFF.